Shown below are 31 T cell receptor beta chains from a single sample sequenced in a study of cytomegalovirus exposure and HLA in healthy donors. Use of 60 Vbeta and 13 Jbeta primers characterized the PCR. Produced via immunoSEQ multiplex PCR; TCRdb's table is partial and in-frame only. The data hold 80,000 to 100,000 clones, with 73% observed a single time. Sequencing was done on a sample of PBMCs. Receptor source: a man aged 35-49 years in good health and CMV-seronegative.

CDR3 nucleotide sequence: TGCGCCAGCAGCTTGGACGGGTTGGCGGGAGAAAAACTGTTTTTT. Translating it yields CASSLDGLAGEKLFF. This chain connects TRBV5-1 to TRBJ1-4; D gene ambiguous. The CDR3 runs 15 residues. Germline CDR1 reads SGHRS; CDR2 reads YFSETQ. V gave up 0 bases and J gave up 8 bases, with 14 bases separating them.

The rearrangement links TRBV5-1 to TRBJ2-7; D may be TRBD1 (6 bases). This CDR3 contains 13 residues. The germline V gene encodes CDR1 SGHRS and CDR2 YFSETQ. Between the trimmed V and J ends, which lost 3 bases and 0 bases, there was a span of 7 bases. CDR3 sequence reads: CASSWDISYEQYF. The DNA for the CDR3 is TGCGCCAGCAGCTGGGACATCTCCTACGAGCAGTACTTC.

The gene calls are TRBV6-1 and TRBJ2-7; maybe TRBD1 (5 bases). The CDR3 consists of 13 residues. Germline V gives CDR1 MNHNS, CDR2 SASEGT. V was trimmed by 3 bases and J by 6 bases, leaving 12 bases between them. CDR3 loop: CASSDWGSIEQYF. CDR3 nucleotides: TGTGCCAGCAGTGACTGGGGCTCAATCGAGCAGTACTTC.

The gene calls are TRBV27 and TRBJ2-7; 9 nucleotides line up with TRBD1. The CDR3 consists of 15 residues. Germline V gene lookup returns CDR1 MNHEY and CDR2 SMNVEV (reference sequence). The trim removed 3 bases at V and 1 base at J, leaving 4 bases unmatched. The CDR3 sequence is CASSFSGTGSYEQYF. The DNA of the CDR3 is TGTGCCAGCAGTTTTTCCGGGACAGGGTCCTACGAGCAGTACTTC.

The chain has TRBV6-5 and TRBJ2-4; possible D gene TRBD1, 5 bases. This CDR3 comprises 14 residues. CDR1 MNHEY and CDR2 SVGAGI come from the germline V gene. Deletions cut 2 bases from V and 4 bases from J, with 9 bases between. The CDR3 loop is CASSYGQGKNIQYF. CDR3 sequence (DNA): TGTGCCAGCAGTTACGGGCAGGGAAAAAACATTCAGTACTTC.

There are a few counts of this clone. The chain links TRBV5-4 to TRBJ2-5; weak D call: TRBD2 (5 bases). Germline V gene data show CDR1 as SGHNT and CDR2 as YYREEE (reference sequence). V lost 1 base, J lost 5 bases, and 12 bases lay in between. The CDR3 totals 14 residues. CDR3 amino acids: CASSLLSDGETQYF. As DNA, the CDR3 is TGTGCCAGCAGCTTGCTTAGCGATGGGGAGACCCAGTACTTC.

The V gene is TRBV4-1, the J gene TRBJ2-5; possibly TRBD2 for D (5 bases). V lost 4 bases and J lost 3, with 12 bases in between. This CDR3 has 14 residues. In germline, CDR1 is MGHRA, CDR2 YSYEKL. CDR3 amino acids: CASSPSTGKETQYF. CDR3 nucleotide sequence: TGCGCCAGCAGCCCCTCAACCGGGAAAGAGACCCAGTACTTC.

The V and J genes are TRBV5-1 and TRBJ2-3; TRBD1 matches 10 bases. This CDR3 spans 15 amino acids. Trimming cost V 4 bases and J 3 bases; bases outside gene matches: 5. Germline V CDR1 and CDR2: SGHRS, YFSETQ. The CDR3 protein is CASSLDRGRTDTQYF. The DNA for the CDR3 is TGCGCCAGCAGCCTGGACAGGGGGAGGACAGATACGCAGTATTTT.

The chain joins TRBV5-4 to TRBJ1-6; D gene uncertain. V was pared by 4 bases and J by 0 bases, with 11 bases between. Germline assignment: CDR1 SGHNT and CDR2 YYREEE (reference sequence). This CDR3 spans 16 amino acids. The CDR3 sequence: CASSLTRSSYNSPLHF. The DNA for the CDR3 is TGTGCCAGCAGCCTAACAAGGAGCTCCTATAATTCACCCCTCCACTTT.

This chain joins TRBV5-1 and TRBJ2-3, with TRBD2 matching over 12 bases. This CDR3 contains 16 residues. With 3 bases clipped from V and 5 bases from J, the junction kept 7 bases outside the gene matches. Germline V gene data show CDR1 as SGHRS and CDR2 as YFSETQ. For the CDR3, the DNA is TGCGCCAGCAGCTATACTAGCGGGGGGATTGGAGATACGCAGTATTTT. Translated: CASSYTSGGIGDTQYF.

Here the CDR3 DNA reads TGTGCCAGCAGCCTGGGGGGGCTCGGGACCGGGGAGCTGTTTTTT. It translates to CASSLGGLGTGELFF. This chain links TRBV5-4 with TRBJ2-2; tentative D call: TRBD2 (7 bases). Germline CDR1 is SGHNT and CDR2 is YYREEE (reference sequence). Trimming removed 4 bases from V and 5 bases from J, with 15 bases in between. The CDR3 has 15 residues.

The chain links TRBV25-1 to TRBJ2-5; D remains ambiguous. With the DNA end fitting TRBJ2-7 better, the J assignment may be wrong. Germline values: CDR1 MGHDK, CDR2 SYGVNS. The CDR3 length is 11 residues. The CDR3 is CASSAPYEQYF. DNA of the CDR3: TGTGCCAGCAGTGCGCCCTACGAGCAGTACTTC.

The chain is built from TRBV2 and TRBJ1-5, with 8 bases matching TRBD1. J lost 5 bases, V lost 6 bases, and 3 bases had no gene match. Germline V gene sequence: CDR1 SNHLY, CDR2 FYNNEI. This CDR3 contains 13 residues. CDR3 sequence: CASRGTGYQPQHF. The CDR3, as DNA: TGTGCCAGCAGAGGGACAGGATATCAGCCCCAGCATTTT. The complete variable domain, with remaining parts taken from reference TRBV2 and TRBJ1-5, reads EPEVTQTPSHQVTQMGQEVILRCVPISNHLYFYWYRQILGQKVEFLVSFYNNEISEKSEIFDDQFSVERPDGSNFTLKIRSTKLEDSAMYFCASRGTGYQPQHFGDGTRLSIL.

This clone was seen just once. Here the CDR3 DNA reads TGTGCCAGCAGCTTAGCGGGACAGAACTATGGCTACACCTTC. It yields the protein CASSLAGQNYGYTF. The rearrangement links TRBV7-8 to TRBJ1-2, with 7 bases lining up with TRBD1. The V segment lost 0 bases and the J segment 2 bases; nucleotides outside the gene matches: 0. The length of the CDR3 is 14 residues. Germline assignment: CDR1 SGHVS and CDR2 FQNEAQ.

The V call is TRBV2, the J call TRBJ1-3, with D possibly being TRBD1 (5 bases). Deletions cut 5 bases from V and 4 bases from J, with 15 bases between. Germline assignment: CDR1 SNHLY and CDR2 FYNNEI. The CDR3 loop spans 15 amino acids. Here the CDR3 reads CASSSMAGFGNTIYF. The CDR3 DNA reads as TGTGCCAGCAGTTCCATGGCAGGGTTCGGAAACACCATATATTTT.

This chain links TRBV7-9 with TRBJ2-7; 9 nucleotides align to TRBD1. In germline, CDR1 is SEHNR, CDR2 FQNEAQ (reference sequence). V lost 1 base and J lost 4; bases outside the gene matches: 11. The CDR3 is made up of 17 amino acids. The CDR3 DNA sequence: TGTGCCAGCAGCTTAGAGGGGACAGGGAAGAGGGTTTACGAGCAGTACTTC. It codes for CASSLEGTGKRVYEQYF.

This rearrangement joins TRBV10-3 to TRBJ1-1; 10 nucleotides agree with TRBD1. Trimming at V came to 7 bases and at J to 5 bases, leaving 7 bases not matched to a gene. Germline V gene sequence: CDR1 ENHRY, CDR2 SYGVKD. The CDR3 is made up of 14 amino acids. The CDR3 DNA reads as TGTGCCATCAATAGACAGGGGGCGGGAACTGAAGCTTTCTTT. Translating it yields CAINRQGAGTEAFF.

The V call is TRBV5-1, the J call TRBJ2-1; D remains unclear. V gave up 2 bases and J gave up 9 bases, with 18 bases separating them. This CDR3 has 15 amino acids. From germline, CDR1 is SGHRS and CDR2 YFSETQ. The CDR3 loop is CASSLEAETGSEQFF. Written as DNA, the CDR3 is TGCGCCAGCAGCTTAGAGGCCGAAACCGGTTCTGAGCAGTTCTTC.

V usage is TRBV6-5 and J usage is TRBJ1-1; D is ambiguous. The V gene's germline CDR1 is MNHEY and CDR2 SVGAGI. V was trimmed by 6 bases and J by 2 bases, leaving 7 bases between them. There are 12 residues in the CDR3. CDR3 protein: CASSHSNTEAFF. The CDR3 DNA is TGTGCCAGCAGCCACAGTAACACTGAAGCTTTCTTT.

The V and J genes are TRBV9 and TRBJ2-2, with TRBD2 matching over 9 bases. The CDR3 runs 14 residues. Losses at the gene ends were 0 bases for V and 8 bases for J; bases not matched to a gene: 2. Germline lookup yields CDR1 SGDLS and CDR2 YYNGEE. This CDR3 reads CASSVGGLAGELFF. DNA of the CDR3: TGTGCCAGCAGCGTAGGTGGACTAGCGGGGGAGCTGTTTTTT.

The CDR3 DNA reads as TGCGCCAGCAGCCAAGTGTTTATGCAGACTCACGAGCAGTACTTC. Translated, it gives CASSQVFMQTHEQYF. The chain has TRBV4-1 and TRBJ2-7, with D unclear. The V gene's germline CDR1 is MGHRA and CDR2 YSYEKL. The germline V and J ends were trimmed by 1 base and 5 bases, with 15 bases remaining between them. The CDR3 covers 15 residues.

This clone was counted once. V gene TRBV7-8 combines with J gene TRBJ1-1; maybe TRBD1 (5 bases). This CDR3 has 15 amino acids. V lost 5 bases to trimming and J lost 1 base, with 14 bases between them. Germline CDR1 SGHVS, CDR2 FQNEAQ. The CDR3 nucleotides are TGTGCCAGCAGCCCGTGGGGGGGGAGGAACACTGAAGCTTTCTTT. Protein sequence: CASSPWGGRNTEAFF.

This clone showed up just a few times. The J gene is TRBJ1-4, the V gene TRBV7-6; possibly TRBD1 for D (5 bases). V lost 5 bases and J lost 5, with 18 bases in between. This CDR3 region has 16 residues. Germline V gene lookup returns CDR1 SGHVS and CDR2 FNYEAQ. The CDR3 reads CASSRGPGLRNEKLFF. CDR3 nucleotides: TGTGCCAGCAGCCGCGGTCCGGGACTCCGGAATGAAAAACTGTTTTTT.

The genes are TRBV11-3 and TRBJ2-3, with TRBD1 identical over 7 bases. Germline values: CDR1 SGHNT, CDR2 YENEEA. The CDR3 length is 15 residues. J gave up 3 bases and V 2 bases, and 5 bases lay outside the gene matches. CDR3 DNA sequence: TGTGCCAGCAGCTTACAGGGGGTAGGAACAGATACGCAGTATTTT. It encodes CASSLQGVGTDTQYF. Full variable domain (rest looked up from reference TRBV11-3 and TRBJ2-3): EAGVVQSPRYKIIEKKQPVAFWCNPISGHNTLYWYLQNLGQGPELLIRYENEEAVDDSQLPKDRFSAERLKGVDSTLKIQPAELGDSAVYLCASSLQGVGTDTQYFGPGTRLTVL.

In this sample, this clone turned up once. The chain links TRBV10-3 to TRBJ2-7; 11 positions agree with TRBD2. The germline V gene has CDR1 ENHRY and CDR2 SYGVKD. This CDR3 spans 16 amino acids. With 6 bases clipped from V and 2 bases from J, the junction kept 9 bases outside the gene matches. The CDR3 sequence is CAIRLAGGVGAYEQYF. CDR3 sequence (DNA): TGTGCCATCAGGCTAGCGGGGGGCGTCGGTGCCTACGAGCAGTACTTC.

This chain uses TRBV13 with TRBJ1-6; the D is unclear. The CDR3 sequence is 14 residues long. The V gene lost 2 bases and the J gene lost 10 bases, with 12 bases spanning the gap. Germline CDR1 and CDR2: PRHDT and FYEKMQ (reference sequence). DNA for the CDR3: TGTGCCAGCAGCTTAAGACTAAGAGGCTCACCCCTCCACTTT. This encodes CASSLRLRGSPLHF. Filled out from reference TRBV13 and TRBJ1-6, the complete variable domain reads AAGVIQSPRHLIKEKRETATLKCYPIPRHDTVYWYQQGPGQDPQFLISFYEKMQSDKGSIPDRFSAQQFSDYHSELNMSSLELGDSALYFCASSLRLRGSPLHFGNGTRLTVT.

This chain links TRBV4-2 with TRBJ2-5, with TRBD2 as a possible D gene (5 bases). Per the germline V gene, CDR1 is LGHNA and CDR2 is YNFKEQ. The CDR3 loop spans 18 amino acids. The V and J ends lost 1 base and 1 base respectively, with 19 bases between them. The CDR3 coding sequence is TGTGCCAGCAGCCAAGTAGTCTCCGGAGGCTTATTCCAAGAGACCCAGTACTTC. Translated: CASSQVVSGGLFQETQYF.

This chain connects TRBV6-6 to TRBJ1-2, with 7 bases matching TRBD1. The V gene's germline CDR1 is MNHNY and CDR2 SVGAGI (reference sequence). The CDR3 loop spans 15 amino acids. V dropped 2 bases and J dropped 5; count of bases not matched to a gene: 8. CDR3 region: CASSYEGGANYGYTF. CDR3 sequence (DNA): TGTGCCAGCAGTTACGAAGGGGGCGCGAATTATGGCTACACCTTC.

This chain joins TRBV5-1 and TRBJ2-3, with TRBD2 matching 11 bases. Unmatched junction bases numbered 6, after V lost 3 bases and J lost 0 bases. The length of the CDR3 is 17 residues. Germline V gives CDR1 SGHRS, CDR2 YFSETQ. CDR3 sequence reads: CASSSGTSGSSTDTQYF. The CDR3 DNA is TGCGCCAGCAGCTCCGGGACTAGCGGTTCTAGCACAGATACGCAGTATTTT.

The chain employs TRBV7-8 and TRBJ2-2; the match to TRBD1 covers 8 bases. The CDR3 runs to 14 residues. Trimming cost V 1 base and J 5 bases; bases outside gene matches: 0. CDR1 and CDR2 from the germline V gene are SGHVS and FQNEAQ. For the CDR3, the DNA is TGTGCCAGCAGCTTAGGGACAGGGACCGGGGAGCTGTTTTTT. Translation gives CASSLGTGTGELFF.

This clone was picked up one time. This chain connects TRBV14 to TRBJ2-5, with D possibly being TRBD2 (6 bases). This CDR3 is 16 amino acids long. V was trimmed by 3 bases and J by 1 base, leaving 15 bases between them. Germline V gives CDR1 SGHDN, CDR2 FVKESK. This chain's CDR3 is CASSQGRRGRQETQYF. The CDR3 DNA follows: TGTGCCAGCAGCCAGGGGCGGAGGGGACGCCAAGAGACCCAGTACTTC.